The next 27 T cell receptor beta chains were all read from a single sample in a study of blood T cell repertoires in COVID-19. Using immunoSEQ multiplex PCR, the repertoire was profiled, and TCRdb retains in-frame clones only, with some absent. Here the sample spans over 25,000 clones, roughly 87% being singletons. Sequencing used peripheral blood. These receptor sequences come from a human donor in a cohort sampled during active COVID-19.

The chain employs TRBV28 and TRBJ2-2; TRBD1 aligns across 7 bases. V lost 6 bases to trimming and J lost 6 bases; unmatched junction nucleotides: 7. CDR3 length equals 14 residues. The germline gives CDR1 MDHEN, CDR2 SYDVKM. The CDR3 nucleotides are TGTGCCAGCAGGCTTACAGGGGCCCCCGGGGAGCTGTTTTTT. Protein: CASRLTGAPGELFF.

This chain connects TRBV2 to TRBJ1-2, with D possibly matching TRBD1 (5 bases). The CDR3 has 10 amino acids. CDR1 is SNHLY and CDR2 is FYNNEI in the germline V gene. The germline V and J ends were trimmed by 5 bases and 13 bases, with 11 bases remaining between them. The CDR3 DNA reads TGTGCCAGCAGTTCAGGGCTACTCACCTTC. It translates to CASSSGLLTF.

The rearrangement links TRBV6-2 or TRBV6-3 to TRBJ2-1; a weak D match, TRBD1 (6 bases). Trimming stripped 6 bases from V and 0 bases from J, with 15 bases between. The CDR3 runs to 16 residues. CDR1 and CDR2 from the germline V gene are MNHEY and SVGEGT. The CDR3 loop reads CASSSGVGASYNEQFF. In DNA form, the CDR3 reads TGTGCCAGCAGCTCTGGAGTGGGGGCCTCCTACAATGAGCAGTTCTTC.

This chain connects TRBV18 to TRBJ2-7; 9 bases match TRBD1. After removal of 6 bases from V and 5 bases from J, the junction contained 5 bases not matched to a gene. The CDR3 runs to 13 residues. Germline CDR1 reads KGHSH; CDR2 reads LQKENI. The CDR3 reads CASSPTGGNEQYF. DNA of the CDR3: TGTGCCAGCTCCCCGACAGGGGGAAACGAGCAGTACTTC. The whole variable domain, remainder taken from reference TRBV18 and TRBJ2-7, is NAGVMQNPRHLVRRRGQEARLRCSPMKGHSHVYWYRQLPEEGLKFMVYLQKENIIDESGMPKERFSAEFPKEGPSILRIQQVVRGDSAAYFCASSPTGGNEQYFGPGTRLTVT.

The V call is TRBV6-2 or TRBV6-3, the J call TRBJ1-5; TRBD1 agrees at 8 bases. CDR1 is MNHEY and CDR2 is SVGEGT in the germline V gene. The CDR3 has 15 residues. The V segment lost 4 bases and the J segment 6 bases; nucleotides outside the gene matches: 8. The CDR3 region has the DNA TGTGCCAGCAGTTCTGGGACAGGCTTCTCTCAGCCCCAGCATTTT. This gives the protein CASSSGTGFSQPQHF.

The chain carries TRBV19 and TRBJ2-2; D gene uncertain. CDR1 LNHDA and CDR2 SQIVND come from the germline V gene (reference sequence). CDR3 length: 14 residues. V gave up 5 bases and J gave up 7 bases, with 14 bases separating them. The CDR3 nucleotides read TGTGCCAGTAGTCTAGGACCTAGAGGCGGGGAGCTGTTTTTT. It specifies CASSLGPRGGELFF.

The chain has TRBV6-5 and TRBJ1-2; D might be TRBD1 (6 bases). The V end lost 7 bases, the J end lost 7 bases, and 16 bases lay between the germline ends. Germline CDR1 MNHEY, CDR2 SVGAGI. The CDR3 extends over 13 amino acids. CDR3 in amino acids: CASKPRQGFGYTF. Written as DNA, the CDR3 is TGTGCCAGCAAACCCCGGCAGGGGTTTGGCTACACCTTC.

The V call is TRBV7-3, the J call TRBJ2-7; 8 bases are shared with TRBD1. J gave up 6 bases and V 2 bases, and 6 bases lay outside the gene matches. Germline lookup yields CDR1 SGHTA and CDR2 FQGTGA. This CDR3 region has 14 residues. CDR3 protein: CASSLSPQGVEQYF. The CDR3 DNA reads TGTGCCAGCAGCTTATCCCCACAGGGGGTCGAGCAGTACTTC.

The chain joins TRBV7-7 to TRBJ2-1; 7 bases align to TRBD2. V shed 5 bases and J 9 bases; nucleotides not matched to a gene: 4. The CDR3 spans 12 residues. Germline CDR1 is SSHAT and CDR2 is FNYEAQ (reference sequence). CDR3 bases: TGTGCCAGCAGCCAGCCTAGCGGTGAGCAGTTCTTC. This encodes CASSQPSGEQFF.

CDR3 region: CASSRQGDTIYF. In DNA, the CDR3 is TGTGCCAGCAGCCGACAGGGGGACACCATATATTTT. The genes are TRBV7-2 and TRBJ1-3, with 9 bases matching TRBD1. CDR3 length equals 12 residues. Trimming at V came to 5 bases and at J to 8 bases, leaving 1 base not matched to a gene. CDR1 is SGHTA, CDR2 FQGNSA, per germline.

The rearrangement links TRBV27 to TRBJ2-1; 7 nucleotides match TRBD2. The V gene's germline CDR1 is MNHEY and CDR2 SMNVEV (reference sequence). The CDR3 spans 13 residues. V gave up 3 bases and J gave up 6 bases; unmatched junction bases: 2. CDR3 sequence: CASSLASGNEQFF. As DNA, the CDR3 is TGTGCCAGCAGTTTGGCTAGCGGCAATGAGCAGTTCTTC.

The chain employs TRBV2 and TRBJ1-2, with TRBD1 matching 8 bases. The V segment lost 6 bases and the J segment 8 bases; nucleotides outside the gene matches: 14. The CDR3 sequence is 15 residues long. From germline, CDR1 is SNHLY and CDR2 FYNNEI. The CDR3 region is CASRTGAGGSLGYTF. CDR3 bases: TGTGCCAGCAGGACCGGGGCAGGGGGCTCGTTAGGCTACACCTTC.

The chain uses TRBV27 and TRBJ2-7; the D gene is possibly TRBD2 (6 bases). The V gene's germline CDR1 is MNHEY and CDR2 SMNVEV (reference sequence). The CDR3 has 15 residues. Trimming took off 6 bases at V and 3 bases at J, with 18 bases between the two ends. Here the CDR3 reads CASRNWGGTYYEQYF. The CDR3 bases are TGTGCCAGCAGGAATTGGGGCGGGACCTACTACGAGCAGTACTTC.

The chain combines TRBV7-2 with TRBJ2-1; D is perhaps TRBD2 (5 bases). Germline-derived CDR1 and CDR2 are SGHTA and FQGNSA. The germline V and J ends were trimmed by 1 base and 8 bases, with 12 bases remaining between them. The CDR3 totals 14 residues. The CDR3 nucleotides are TGTGCCAGCAGCTTAGGAGGGCCAGACCATGAGCAGTTCTTC. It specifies CASSLGGPDHEQFF.

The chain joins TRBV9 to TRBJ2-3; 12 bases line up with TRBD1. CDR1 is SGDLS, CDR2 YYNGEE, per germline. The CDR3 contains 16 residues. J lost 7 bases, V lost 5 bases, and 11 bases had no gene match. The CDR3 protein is CASSLTGQGARNTQYF. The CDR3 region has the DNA TGTGCCAGCAGTCTCACGGGACAGGGGGCGCGAAATACGCAGTATTTT. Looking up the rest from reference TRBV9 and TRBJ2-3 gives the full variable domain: DSGVTQTPKHLITATGQRVTLRCSPRSGDLSVYWYQQSLDQGLQFLIQYYNGEERAKGNILERFSAQQFPDLHSELNLSSLELGDSALYFCASSLTGQGARNTQYFGPGTRLTVL.

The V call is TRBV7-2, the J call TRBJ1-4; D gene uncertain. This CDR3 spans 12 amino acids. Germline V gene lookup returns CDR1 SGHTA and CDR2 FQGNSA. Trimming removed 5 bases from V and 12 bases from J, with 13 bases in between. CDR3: CASSPPFYELFF. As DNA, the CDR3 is TGTGCCAGCAGCCCCCCGTTTTATGAACTGTTTTTT.

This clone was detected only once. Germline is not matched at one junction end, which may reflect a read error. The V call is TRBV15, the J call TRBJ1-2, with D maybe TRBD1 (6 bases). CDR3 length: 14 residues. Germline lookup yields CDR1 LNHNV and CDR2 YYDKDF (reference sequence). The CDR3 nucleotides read TGTGCCACCGGCAGGGGCAGGGGTATTTATGGCTACACCTTC. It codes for CATGRGRGIYGYTF. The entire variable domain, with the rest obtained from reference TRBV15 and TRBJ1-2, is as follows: DAMVIQNPRYQVTQFGKPVTLSCSQTLNHNVMYWYQQKSSQAPKLLFHYYDKDFNNEADTPDNFQSRRPNTSFCFLDIRSPGLGDTAMYLCATGRGRGIYGYTFGSGTRLTVV.

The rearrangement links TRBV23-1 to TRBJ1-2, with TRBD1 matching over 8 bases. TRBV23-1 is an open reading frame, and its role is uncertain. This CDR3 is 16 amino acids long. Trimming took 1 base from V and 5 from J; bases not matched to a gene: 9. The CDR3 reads CASSQYDGTGFYGYTF. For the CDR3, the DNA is TGCGCCAGCAGTCAATACGACGGGACAGGCTTTTATGGCTACACCTTC.

In DNA form, the CDR3 reads TGTGCCAGCAAGCCGGGAACTAATTTTCGGGGCTACACCTTC. Translation gives CASKPGTNFRGYTF. J is TRBJ1-2 and V is TRBV28; D remains unclear. The V gene lost 7 bases and the J gene lost 8 bases, with 20 bases spanning the gap. The germline gives CDR1 MDHEN, CDR2 SYDVKM. The CDR3 has 14 amino acids.

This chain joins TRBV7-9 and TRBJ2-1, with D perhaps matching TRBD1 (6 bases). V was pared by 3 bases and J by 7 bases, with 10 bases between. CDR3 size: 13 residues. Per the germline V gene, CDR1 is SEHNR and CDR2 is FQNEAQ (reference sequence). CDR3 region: CASSLPRGNEQFF. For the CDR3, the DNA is TGTGCCAGCAGCTTGCCTAGGGGGAATGAGCAGTTCTTC. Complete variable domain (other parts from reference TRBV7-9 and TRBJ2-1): DTGVSQNPRHKITKRGQNVTFRCDPISEHNRLYWYRQTLGQGPEFLTYFQNEAQLEKSRLLSDRFSAERPKGSFSTLEIQRTEQGDSAMYLCASSLPRGNEQFFGPGTRLTVL.

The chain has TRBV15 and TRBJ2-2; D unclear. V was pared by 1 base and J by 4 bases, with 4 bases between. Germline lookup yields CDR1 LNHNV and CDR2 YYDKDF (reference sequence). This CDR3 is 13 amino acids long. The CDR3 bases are TGTGCCACCAGCAGAGCCGGCACCGGGGAGCTGTTTTTT. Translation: CATSRAGTGELFF.

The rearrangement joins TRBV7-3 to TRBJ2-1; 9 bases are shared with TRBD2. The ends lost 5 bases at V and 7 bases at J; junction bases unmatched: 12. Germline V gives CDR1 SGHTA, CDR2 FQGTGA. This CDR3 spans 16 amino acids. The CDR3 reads CASSPTPSGGSNEQFF. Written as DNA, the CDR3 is TGTGCCAGCAGCCCAACCCCCAGCGGGGGGAGTAATGAGCAGTTCTTC.

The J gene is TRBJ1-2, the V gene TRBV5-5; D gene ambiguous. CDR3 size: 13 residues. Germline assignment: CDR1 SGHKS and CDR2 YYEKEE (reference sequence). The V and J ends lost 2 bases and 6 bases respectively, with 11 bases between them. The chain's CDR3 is CASSFARRDGYTF. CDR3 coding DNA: TGTGCCAGCAGCTTCGCCAGGAGGGATGGCTACACCTTC.

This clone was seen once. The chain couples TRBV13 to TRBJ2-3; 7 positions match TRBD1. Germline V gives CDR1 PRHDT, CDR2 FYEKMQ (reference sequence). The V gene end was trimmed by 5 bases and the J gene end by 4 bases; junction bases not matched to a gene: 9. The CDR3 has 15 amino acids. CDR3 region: CASSPETGSADTQYF. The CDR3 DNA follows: TGTGCCAGCAGCCCGGAGACAGGGTCCGCAGATACGCAGTATTTT.

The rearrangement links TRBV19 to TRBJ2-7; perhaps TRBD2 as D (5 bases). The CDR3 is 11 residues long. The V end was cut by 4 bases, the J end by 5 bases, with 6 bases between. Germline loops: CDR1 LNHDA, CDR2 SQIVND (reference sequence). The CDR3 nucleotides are TGTGCCAGTAGTACCGGGGACGAGCAGTACTTC. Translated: CASSTGDEQYF.

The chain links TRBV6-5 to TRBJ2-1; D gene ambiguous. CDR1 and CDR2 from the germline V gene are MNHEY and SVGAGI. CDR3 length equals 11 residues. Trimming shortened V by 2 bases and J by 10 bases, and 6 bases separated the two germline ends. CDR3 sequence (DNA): TGTGCCAGCAGTTACGAGCCAGAGCAGTTCTTC. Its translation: CASSYEPEQFF.

The CDR3: CATRPSGGTEQYF. In DNA, the CDR3 is TGTGCCACCAGACCCTCGGGAGGGACCGAGCAGTACTTC. The chain couples TRBV24-1 to TRBJ2-7, with 8 bases aligning to TRBD2. With 7 bases clipped from V and 6 bases from J, the junction kept 7 bases outside the gene matches. The CDR3 consists of 13 residues. Germline V gene data show CDR1 as KGHDR and CDR2 as SFDVKD.